This TCR beta chain was captured in a study of blood T cell repertoires in COVID-19. CDR3 length: 13 amino acids. V shed 2 bases and J shed 6 bases, with 10 bases lying between them. Germline V gives CDR1 SNHLY, CDR2 FYNNEI. In the original workflow: Reference gene primer amplification in the assay estimated nucleated cell counts. Data came from immunoSEQ multiplex PCR; TCRdb stores just in-frame clones and leaves some out. V, J and clone size are those of that table, while D and trimming were read from the DNA. The sample yields roughly 500,000 clones, roughly 87% seen once. The specimen sequenced was peripheral blood. The chain recombines TRBV2 with TRBJ1-2; D is perhaps TRBD1 (6 bases). The clonotype was recovered from a man aged 18 to 30 with COVID-19, enrolled during active disease. The CDR3 loop reads CASSERTGNGYTF. The CDR3 nucleotides read TGTGCCAGCAGTGAAAGAACAGGGAATGGCTACACCTTC.